This TCR beta chain was observed in a study of cytomegalovirus exposure and HLA in healthy donors. Notes on the study in general: Some public TCRs appeared in many individuals, while most sequences were rare. Sequencing depth across donors, presence/absence analyses assumed, was roughly uniform. Previously analyzed data showed that most TCR beta V segments were productive at a frequency of about 90% or about 30%. The study listed roughly 160 cytomegalovirus-associated TCR beta chains.

In germline, CDR1 is KGHSH, CDR2 LQKENI. The CDR3 has 14 residues. With 2 bases removed from V and 7 bases from J, the gap between germline ends came to 12 bases. Concerning this clone itself: The antigen is not known.

Both 60 Vbeta primers and 13 Jbeta primers went into the PCR. Using immunoSEQ multiplex PCR, the repertoire was profiled, and TCRdb retains in-frame clones only, with some absent. The table lists 150,000 to 190,000 clones, around 80% of them singletons. The material sequenced was PBMCs. J is TRBJ1-5 and V is TRBV18; TRBD1 is a possible D gene (5 bases). This receptor was obtained from a man aged 18 to 29 in good health and CMV-seronegative. CDR3 coding DNA: TGTGCCAGCTCACCATCGGGGGGTGGGCAGCCCCAGCATTTT. It encodes CASSPSGGGQPQHF. Complete variable domain (other parts from reference TRBV18 and TRBJ1-5): NAGVMQNPRHLVRRRGQEARLRCSPMKGHSHVYWYRQLPEEGLKFMVYLQKENIIDESGMPKERFSAEFPKEGPSILRIQQVVRGDSAAYFCASSPSGGGQPQHFGDGTRLSIL.